The clone carrying this T cell receptor (beta chain) was recorded many times. What it binds is unknown. The sample is drawn from a study of beta chain features in type 1 diabetes. Study-wide context: Cell yields, gender and age were comparable in patients and healthy donors. Study-wide results and caveats: For type 1 diabetes patients, VDJ junctions showed fewer insertions and more deletions.

Expressed TCRB transcripts were sequenced because the entire RNA isolate underwent reverse transcription. The read count averaged around 4 million across naive, central memory and regulatory T cell samples. Data came from immunoSEQ multiplex PCR; TCRdb stores just in-frame clones and leaves some out. The sample shows about 160,000 clones, approximately 8.1% of them seen only once. The sample taken for sequencing was central memory CD4+ T cells from blood. The sequence was obtained from a man aged 18 to 30 in good health.

This CDR3 reads CASSPRTGIANIQYF. The CDR3 DNA sequence: TGTGCCAGCAGCCCCCGGACAGGGATAGCGAACATTCAGTACTTC. The chain is built from TRBV27 and TRBJ2-4, with 8 bases matching TRBD1. With 6 bases clipped from V and 7 bases from J, the junction kept 11 bases outside the gene matches. The CDR3 is 15 amino acids. The germline V gene encodes CDR1 MNHEY and CDR2 SMNVEV (reference sequence).